This TCR delta chain was captured in a study of gamma-delta T cells after stem cell transplantation. TCRdb used CATT to re-call clones from the RT-PCR reads. The table records under 5,500 delta-chain clones, 9.8% of them present only once. The V and J ends lost 0 bases and 2 bases, in that order; junction bases with no gene match: 13. This CDR3 contains 18 residues. The germline V gene has CDR1 GEAIGNYY and CDR2 EKD. Worth noting for this clone: The protein TCRdb lists belongs to a much larger clone and differs from this DNA's translation at residue 6, which points to a read error; the protein shown is made from the DNA.

This clonotype was obtained from a human donor. It is not recorded whose cells these are; they may come from a transplant donor. V gene TRDV2 combines with J gene TRDJ1, with 8 bases aligning to TRDD3. Sequenced sample: gamma-delta T cells. The CDR3 sequence: CACDTPIRDTRGTDKLIF. CDR3 coding DNA: TGTGCCTGTGACACCCCTATTAGGGATACGCGAGGGACCGATAAACTCATCTTT.